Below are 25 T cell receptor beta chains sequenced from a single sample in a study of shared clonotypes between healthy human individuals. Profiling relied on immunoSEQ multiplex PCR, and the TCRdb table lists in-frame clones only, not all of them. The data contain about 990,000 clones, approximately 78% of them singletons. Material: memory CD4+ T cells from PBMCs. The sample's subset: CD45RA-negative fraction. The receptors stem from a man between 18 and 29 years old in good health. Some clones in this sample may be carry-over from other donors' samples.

CDR3: CASNGGVPYEQYF. The DNA for the CDR3 is TGTGCCAGTAACGGGGGGGTGCCCTACGAGCAGTACTTC. The rearrangement links TRBV28 to TRBJ2-7; 8 bases align to TRBD2. The CDR3 extends over 13 amino acids. The V segment lost 9 bases and the J segment 2 bases; nucleotides outside the gene matches: 6. The germline V gene has CDR1 MDHEN and CDR2 SYDVKM. Combining the CDR3 with reference TRBV28 and TRBJ2-7 gives the whole variable domain DVKVTQSSRYLVKRTGEKVFLECVQDMDHENMFWYRQDPGLGLRLIYFSYDVKMKEKGDIPEGYSVSREKKERFSLILESASTNQTSMYLCASNGGVPYEQYFGPGTRLTVT.

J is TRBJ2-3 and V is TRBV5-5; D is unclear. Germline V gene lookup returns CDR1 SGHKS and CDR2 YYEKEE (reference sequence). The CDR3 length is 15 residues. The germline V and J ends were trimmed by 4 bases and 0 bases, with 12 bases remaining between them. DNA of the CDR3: TGTGCCAGCAGCCTGGTTACGGATAGCACAGATACGCAGTATTTT. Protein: CASSLVTDSTDTQYF.

The CDR3 spells CASSQSRLASTGELFF. CDR3 bases: TGTGCCAGCAGCCAATCGAGGCTAGCAAGCACCGGGGAGCTGTTTTTT. The chain carries TRBV16 and TRBJ2-2; maybe TRBD2 (5 bases). The CDR3 sequence is 16 residues long. Between the trimmed V and J ends, which lost 0 bases and 4 bases, there was a span of 12 bases. Per germline, CDR1 KGHSY and CDR2 FQNENV.

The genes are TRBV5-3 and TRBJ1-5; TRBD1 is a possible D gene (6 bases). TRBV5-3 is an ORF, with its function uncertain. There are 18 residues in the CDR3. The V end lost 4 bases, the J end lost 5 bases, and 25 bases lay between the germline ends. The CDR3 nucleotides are TGTGCCAGAAGCCGACCCCAATCCGGGACATTCCGTCATCAGCCCCAGCATTTT. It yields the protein CARSRPQSGTFRHQPQHF.

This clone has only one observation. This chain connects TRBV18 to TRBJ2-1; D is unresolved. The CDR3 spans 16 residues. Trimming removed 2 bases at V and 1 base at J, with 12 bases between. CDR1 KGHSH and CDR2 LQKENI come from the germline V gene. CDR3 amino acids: CASSPIRLGSYNEQFF. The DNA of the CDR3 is TGTGCCAGCTCACCAATTAGGCTGGGTTCCTACAATGAGCAGTTCTTC. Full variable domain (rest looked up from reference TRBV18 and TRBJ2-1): NAGVMQNPRHLVRRRGQEARLRCSPMKGHSHVYWYRQLPEEGLKFMVYLQKENIIDESGMPKERFSAEFPKEGPSILRIQQVVRGDSAAYFCASSPIRLGSYNEQFFGPGTRLTVL.

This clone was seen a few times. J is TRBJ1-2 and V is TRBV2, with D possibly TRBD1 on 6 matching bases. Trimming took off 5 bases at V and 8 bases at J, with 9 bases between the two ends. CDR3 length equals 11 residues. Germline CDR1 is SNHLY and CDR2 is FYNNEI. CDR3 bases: TGTGCCAGCAGTAGTACAGGGGGCTACACCTTC. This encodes CASSSTGGYTF. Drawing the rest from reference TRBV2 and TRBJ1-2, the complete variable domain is EPEVTQTPSHQVTQMGQEVILRCVPISNHLYFYWYRQILGQKVEFLVSFYNNEISEKSEIFDDQFSVERPDGSNFTLKIRSTKLEDSAMYFCASSSTGGYTFGSGTRLTVV.

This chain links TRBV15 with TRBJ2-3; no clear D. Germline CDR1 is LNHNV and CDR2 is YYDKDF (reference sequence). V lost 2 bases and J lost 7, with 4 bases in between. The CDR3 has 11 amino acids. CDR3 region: CATSRLNTQYF. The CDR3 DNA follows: TGTGCCACCAGCAGACTAAATACGCAGTATTTT.

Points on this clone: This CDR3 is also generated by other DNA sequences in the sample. The CDR3, as DNA: TGTGCCAGCTCACCGAGTTCTGGGGCCAACGTCCTGACTTTC. Amino acids: CASSPSSGANVLTF. This chain joins TRBV18 and TRBJ2-6, with no clear D. The CDR3 runs 14 residues. V was cut by 3 bases and J by 1 base, with 4 bases left in between. The germline V gene has CDR1 KGHSH and CDR2 LQKENI.

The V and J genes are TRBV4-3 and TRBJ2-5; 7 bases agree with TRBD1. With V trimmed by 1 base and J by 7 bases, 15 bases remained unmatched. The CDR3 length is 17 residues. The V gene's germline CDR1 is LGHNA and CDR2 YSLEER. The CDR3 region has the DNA TGCGCCAGCAGCCAAGCCAAGTTCTATGGTACAGGGGTGACCCAGTACTTC. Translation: CASSQAKFYGTGVTQYF.

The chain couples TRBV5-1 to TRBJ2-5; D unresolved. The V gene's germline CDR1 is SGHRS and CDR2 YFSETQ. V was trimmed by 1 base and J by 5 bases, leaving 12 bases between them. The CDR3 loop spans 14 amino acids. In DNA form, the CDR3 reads TGCGCCAGCAGCTTGTACTCTTTTCGGGAGACCCAGTACTTC. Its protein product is CASSLYSFRETQYF.

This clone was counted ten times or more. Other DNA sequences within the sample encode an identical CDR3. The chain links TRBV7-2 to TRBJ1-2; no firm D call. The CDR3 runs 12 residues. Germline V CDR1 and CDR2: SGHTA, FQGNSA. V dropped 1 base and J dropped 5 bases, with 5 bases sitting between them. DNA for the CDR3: TGTGCCAGCAGCTTAGTGGGATATGGCTACACCTTC. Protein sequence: CASSLVGYGYTF.

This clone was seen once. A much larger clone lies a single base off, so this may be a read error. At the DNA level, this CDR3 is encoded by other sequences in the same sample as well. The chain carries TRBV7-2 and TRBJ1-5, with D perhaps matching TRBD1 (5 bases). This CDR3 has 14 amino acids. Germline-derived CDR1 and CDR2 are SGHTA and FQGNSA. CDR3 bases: TGTGCCAGCAGCTTAGGTCGGAGGGGCCAGCCCCAGCATTTC. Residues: CASSLGRRGQPQHF.

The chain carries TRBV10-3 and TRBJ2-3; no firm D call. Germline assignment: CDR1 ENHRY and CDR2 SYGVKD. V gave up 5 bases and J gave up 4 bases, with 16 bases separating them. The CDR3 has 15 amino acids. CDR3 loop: CAISPGSTLADTQYF. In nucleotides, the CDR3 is TGTGCCATCAGTCCCGGGTCTACATTGGCAGATACGCAGTATTTT.

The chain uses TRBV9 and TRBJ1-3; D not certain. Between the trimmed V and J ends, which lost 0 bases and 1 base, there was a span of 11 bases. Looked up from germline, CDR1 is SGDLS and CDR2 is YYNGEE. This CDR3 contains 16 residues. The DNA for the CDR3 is TGTGCCAGCAGCGTAGCTTCGGTGGGATCTGGAAACACCATATATTTT. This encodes CASSVASVGSGNTIYF.

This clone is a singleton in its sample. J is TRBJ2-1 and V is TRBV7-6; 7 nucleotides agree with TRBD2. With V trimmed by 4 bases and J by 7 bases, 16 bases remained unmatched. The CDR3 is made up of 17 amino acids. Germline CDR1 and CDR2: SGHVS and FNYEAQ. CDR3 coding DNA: TGTGCCAGCAGCTCGTGGAGCGTGGGAGGGCTTGAAAATGAGCAGTTCTTC. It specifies CASSSWSVGGLENEQFF.

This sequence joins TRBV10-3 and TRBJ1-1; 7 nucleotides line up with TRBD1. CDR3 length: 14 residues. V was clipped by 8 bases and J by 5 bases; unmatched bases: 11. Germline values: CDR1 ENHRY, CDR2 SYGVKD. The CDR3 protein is CAIGNRGLRTEAFF. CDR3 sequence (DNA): TGTGCCATCGGAAACAGGGGATTGAGAACTGAAGCTTTCTTT.

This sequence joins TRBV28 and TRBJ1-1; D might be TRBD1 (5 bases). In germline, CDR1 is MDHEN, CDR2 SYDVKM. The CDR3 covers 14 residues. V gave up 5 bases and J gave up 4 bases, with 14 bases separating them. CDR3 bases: TGTGCCAGCAGTAGACAGCCGCGCGGCACTGAAGCTTTCTTT. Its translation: CASSRQPRGTEAFF.

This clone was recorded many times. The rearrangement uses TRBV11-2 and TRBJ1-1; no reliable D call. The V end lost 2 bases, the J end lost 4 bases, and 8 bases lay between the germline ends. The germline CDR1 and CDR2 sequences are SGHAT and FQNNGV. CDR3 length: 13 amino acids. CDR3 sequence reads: CASSLMITTEAFF. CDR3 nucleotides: TGTGCCAGCAGCTTAATGATTACCACTGAAGCTTTCTTT.

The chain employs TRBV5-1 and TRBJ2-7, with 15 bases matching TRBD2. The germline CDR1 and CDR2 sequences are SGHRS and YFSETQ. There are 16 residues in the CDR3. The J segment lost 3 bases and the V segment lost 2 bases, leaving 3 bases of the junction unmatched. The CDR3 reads CASSFGGLAGGYEQYF. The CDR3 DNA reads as TGCGCCAGCAGCTTCGGGGGACTAGCGGGAGGCTACGAGCAGTACTTC.

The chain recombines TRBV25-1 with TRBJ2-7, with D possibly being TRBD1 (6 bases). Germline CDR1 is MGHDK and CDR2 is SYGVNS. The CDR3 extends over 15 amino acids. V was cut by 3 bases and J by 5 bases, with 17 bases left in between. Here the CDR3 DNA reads TGTGCCAGCAGTGACCCAAGGGGATCAGGGGACGAGCAGTACTTC. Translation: CASSDPRGSGDEQYF.

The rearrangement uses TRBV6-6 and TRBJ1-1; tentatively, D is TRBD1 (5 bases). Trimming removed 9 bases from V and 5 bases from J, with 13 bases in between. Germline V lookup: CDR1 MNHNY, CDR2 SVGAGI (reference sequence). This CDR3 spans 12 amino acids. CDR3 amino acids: CASRRVGTEAFF. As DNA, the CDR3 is TGTGCCAGTCGCAGGGTGGGTACTGAAGCTTTCTTT.

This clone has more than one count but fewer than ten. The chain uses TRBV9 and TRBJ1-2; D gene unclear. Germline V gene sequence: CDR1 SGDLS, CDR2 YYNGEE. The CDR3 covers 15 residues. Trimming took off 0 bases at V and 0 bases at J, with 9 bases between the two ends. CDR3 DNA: TGTGCCAGCAGCGTAGAAGTTACCGCTAACTATGGCTACACCTTC. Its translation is CASSVEVTANYGYTF.

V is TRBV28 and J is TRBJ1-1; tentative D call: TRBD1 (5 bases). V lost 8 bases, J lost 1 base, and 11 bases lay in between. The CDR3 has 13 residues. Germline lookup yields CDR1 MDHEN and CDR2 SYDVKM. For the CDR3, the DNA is TGTGCCAGCCGGGCAAGGGGGAACACTGAAGCTTTCTTT. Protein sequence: CASRARGNTEAFF. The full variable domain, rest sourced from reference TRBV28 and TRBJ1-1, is DVKVTQSSRYLVKRTGEKVFLECVQDMDHENMFWYRQDPGLGLRLIYFSYDVKMKEKGDIPEGYSVSREKKERFSLILESASTNQTSMYLCASRARGNTEAFFGQGTRLTVV.

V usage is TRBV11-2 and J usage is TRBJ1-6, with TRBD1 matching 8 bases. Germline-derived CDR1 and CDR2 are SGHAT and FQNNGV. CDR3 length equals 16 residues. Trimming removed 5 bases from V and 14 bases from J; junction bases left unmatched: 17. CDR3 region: CASSVPGQAPKAALHF. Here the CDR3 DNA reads TGTGCCAGCAGCGTCCCGGGACAGGCGCCTAAGGCGGCCCTCCACTTT. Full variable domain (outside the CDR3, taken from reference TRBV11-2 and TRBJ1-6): EAGVAQSPRYKIIEKRQSVAFWCNPISGHATLYWYQQILGQGPKLLIQFQNNGVVDDSQLPKDRFSAERLKGVDSTLKIQPAKLEDSAVYLCASSVPGQAPKAALHFGNGTRLTVT.

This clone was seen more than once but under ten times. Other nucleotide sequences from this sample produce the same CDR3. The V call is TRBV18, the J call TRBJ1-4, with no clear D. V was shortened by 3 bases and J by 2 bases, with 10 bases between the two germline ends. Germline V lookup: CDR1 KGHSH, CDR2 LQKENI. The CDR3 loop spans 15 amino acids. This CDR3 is CASSPAGGTNEKLFF. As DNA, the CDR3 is TGTGCCAGCTCACCGGCCGGCGGGACTAATGAAAAACTGTTTTTT.